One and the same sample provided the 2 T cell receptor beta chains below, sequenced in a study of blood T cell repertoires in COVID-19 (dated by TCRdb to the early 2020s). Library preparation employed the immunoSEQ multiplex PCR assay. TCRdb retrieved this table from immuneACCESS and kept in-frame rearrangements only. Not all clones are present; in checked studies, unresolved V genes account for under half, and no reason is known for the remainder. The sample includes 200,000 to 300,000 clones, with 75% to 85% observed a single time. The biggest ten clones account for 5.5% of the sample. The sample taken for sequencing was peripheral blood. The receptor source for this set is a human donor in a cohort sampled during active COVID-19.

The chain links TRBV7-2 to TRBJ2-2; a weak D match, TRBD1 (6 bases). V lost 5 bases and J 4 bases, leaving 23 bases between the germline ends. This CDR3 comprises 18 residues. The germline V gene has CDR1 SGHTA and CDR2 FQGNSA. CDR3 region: CASSPVWGLRGGTGELFF. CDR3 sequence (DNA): TGTGCCAGCAGCCCGGTTTGGGGGCTCAGAGGAGGCACCGGGGAGCTGTTTTTT.

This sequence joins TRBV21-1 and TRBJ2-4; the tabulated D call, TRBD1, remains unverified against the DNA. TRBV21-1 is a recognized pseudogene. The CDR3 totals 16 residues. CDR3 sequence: CASSTSGDRDKNIQYF. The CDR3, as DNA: TGTGCCAGCAGCACCTCTGGGGACAGGGATAAAAACATTCAGTACTTC.